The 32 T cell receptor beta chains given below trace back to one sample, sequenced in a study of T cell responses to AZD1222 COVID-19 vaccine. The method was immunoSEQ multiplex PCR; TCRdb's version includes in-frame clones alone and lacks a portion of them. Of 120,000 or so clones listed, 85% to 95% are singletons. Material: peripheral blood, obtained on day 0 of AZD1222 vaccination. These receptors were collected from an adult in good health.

CDR3 DNA: TGCGCCAGCAGCTTGGAAGGGGGCTCGGCGAATGAGCAGTTCTTC. Translation gives CASSLEGGSANEQFF. J is TRBJ2-1 and V is TRBV5-1; 7 nucleotides agree with TRBD1. V lost 0 bases, J lost 7 bases, and 7 bases stayed unmatched. Germline lookup yields CDR1 SGHRS and CDR2 YFSETQ. This CDR3 contains 15 residues. Filled out from reference TRBV5-1 and TRBJ2-1, the complete variable domain reads KAGVTQTPRYLIKTRGQQVTLSCSPISGHRSVSWYQQTPGQGLQFLFEYFSETQRNKGNFPGRFSGRQFSNSRSEMNVSTLELGDSALYLCASSLEGGSANEQFFGPGTRLTVL.

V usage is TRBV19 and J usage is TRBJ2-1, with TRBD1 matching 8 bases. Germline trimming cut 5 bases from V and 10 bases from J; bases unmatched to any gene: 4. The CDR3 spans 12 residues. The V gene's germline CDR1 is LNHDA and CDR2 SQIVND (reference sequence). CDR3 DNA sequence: TGTGCCAGTAGTCAGGACAGGGACGAGCAGTTCTTC. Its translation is CASSQDRDEQFF. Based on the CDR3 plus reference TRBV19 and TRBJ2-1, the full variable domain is DGGITQSPKYLFRKEGQNVTLSCEQNLNHDAMYWYRQDPGQGLRLIYYSQIVNDFQKGDIAEGYSVSREKKESFPLTVTSAQKNPTAFYLCASSQDRDEQFFGPGTRLTVL.

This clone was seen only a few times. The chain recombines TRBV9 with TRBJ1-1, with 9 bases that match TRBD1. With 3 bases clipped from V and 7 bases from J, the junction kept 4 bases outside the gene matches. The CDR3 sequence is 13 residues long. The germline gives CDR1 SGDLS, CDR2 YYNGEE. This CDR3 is CASSAQGAYEAFF. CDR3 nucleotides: TGTGCCAGCAGCGCACAGGGGGCGTATGAAGCTTTCTTT.

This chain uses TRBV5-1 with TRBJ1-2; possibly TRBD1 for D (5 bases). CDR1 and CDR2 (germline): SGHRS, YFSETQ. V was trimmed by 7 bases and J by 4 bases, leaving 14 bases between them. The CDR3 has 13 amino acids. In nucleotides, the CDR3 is TGCGCCAGCTCCCCAGGGTCCGGCTATGGCTACACCTTC. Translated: CASSPGSGYGYTF. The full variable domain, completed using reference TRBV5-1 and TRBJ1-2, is KAGVTQTPRYLIKTRGQQVTLSCSPISGHRSVSWYQQTPGQGLQFLFEYFSETQRNKGNFPGRFSGRQFSNSRSEMNVSTLELGDSALYLCASSPGSGYGYTFGSGTRLTVV.

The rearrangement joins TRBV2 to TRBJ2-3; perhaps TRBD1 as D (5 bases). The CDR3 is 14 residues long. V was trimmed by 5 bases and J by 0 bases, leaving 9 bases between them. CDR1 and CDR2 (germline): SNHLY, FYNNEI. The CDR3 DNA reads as TGTGCCAGCAGTCGGACACAGAGCACAGATACGCAGTATTTT. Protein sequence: CASSRTQSTDTQYF.

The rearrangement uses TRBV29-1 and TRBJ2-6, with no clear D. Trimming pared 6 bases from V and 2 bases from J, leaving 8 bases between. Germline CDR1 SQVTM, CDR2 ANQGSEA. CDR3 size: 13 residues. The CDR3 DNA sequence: TGCAGCGTGACTCCGCCTGGGGCCAACGTCCTGACTTTC. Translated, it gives CSVTPPGANVLTF.

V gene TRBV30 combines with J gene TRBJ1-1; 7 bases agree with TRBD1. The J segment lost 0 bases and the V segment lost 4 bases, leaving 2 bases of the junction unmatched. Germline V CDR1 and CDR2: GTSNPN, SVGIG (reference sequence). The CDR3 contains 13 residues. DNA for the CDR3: TGTGCCTGGATGGGACAGTTGAACACTGAAGCTTTCTTT. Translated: CAWMGQLNTEAFF.

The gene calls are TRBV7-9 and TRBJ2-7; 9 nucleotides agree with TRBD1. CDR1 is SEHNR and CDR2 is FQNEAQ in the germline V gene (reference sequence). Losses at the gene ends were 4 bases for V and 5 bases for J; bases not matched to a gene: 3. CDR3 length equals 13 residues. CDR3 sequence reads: CASSSGQGNEQYF. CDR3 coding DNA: TGTGCCAGCAGCTCGGGACAGGGCAACGAGCAGTACTTC.

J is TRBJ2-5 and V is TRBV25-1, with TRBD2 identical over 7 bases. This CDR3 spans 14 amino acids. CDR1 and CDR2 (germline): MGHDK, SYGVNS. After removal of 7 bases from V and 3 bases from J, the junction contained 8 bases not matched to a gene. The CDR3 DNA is TGTGCCAGCATCGAAAGGGGAGGGAAAGAGACCCAGTACTTC. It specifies CASIERGGKETQYF.

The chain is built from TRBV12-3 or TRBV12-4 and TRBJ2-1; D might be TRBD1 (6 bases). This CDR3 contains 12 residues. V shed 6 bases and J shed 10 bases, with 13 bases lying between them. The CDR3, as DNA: TGTGCCAGCAGCCAGACAGGTATAGAGCAGTTCTTC. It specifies CASSQTGIEQFF.

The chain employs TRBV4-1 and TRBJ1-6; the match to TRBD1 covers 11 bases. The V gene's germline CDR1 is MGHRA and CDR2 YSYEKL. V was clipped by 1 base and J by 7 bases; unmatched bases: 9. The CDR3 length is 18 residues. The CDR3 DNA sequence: TGCGCCAGCAGCCAAGTCATCCGAAGGGACAGGGGGAATTCACCCCTCCACTTT. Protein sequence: CASSQVIRRDRGNSPLHF.

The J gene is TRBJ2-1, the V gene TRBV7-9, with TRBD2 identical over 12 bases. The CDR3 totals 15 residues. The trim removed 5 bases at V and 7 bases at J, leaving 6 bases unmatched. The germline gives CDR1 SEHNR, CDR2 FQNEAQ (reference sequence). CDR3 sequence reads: CASSNPSGGANEQFF. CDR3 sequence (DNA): TGTGCCAGCAGCAACCCTAGCGGGGGGGCTAATGAGCAGTTCTTC. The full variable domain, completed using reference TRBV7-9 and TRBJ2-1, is DTGVSQNPRHKITKRGQNVTFRCDPISEHNRLYWYRQTLGQGPEFLTYFQNEAQLEKSRLLSDRFSAERPKGSFSTLEIQRTEQGDSAMYLCASSNPSGGANEQFFGPGTRLTVL.

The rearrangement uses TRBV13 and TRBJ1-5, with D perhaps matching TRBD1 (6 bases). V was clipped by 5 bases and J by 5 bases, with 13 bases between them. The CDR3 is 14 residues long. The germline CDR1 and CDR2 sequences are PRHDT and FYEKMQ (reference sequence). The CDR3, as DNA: TGTGCCAGCAGCCTCGGGGGGCGGGATCAGCCCCAGCATTTT. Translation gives CASSLGGRDQPQHF.

CDR3 DNA: TGTGCCAGTAGTTGGGGAAAGGAAAAACTGTTTTTT. Translated: CASSWGKEKLFF. The rearrangement joins TRBV19 to TRBJ1-4; D is unclear. Trimming took off 5 bases at V and 8 bases at J, with 9 bases between the two ends. This CDR3 has 12 residues. Germline CDR1 is LNHDA and CDR2 is SQIVND (reference sequence).

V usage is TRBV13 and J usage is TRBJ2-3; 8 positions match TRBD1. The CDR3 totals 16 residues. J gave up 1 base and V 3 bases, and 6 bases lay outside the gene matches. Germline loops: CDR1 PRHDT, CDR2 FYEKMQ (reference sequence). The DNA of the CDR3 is TGTGCCAGCAGCTTCCTAATGACAGGGGGCACAGATACGCAGTATTTT. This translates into CASSFLMTGGTDTQYF.

As DNA, the CDR3 is TGTGCCAGCAGACTACAGGGATATCATGAAAAACTGTTTTTT. Translation gives CASRLQGYHEKLFF. V and J are TRBV27 and TRBJ1-4; possibly TRBD1 for D (6 bases). V lost 6 bases to trimming and J lost 6 bases, with 14 bases between them. CDR1 and CDR2 (germline): MNHEY, SMNVEV (reference sequence). This CDR3 has 14 residues.

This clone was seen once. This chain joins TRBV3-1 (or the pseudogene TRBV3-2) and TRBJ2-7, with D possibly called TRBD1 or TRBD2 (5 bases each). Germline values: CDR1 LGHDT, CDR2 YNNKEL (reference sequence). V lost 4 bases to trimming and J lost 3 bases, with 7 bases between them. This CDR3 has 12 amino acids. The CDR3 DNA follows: TGTGCCAGCAGCCGGGACGGCTACGAGCAGTACTTC. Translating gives CASSRDGYEQYF.

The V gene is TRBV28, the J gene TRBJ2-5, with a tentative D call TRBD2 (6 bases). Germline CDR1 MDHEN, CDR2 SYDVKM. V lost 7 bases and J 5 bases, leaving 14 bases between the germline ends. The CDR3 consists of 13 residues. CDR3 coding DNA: TGTGCCAGCATGGAAGCGGGCGGGGAGACCCAGTACTTC. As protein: CASMEAGGETQYF.

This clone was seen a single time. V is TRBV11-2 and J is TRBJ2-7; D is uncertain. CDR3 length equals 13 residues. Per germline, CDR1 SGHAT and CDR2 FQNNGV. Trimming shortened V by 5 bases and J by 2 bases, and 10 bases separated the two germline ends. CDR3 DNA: TGTGCCAGCAGCCGGTGGCAGGCCTACGAGCAGTACTTC. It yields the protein CASSRWQAYEQYF.

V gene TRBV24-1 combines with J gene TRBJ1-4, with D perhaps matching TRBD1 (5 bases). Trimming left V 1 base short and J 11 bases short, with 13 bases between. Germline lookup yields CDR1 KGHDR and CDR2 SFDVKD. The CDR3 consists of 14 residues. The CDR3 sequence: CATSDLKAGRKLFF. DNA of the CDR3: TGTGCCACCAGTGATTTAAAAGCAGGGAGGAAACTGTTTTTT.

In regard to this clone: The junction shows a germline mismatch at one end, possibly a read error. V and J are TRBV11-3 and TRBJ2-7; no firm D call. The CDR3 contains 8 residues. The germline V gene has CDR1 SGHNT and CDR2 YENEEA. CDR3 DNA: TGTGCCAGCAGGTCTCGACACTTC. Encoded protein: CASRSRHF.

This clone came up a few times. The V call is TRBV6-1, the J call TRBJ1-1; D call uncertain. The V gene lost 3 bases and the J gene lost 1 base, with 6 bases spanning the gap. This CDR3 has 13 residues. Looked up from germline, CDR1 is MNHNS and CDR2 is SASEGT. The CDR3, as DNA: TGTGCCAGCAGTGATGTCAGGAACACTGAAGCTTTCTTT. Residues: CASSDVRNTEAFF.

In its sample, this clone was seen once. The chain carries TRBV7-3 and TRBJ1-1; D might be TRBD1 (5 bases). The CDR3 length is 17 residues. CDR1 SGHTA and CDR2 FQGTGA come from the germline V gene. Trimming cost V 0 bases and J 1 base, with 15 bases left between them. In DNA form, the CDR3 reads TGTGCCAGCAGCTTAACGTCGGGGGGTCGGCCGAACACTGAAGCTTTCTTT. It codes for CASSLTSGGRPNTEAFF.

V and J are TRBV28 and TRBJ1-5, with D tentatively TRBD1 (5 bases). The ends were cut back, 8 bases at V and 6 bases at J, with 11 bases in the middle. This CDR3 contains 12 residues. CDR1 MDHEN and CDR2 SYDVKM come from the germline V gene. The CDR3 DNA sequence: TGTGCCAGCTCGGGGGTAGGTCAGCCCCAGCATTTT. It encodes CASSGVGQPQHF.

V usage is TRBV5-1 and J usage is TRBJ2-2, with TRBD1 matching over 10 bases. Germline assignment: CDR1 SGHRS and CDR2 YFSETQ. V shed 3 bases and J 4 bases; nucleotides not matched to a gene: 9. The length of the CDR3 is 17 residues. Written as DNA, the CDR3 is TGCGCCAGCAGCTGGCTCTTCGGACAGGGGGGCACCGGGGAGCTGTTTTTT. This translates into CASSWLFGQGGTGELFF.

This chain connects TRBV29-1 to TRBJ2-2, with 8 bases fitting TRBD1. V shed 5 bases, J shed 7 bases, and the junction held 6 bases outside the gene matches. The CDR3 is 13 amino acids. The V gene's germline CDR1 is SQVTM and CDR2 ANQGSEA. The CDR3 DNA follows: TGCAGCGTTCAGACAGGGGAGGTCGGGGAGCTGTTTTTT. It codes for CSVQTGEVGELFF.

The CDR3 loop is CASSLFRDITPEAFF. Here the CDR3 DNA reads TGTGCCAGCAGTTTATTTCGGGACATAACCCCTGAAGCTTTCTTT. This chain uses TRBV28 with TRBJ1-1; D may be TRBD1 (6 bases). The germline V and J ends were trimmed by 1 base and 6 bases, with 15 bases remaining between them. CDR1 is MDHEN, CDR2 SYDVKM, per germline. The CDR3 runs 15 residues. Combining the CDR3 with reference TRBV28 and TRBJ1-1 gives the whole variable domain DVKVTQSSRYLVKRTGEKVFLECVQDMDHENMFWYRQDPGLGLRLIYFSYDVKMKEKGDIPEGYSVSREKKERFSLILESASTNQTSMYLCASSLFRDITPEAFFGQGTRLTVV.

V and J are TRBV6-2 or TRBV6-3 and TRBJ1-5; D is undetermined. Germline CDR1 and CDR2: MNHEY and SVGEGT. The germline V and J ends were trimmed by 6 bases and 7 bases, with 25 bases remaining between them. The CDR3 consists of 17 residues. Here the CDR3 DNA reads TGTGCCAGCAGCAACAACCACAAGTTATTAAGGGAGCAGCCCCAGCATTTT. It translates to CASSNNHKLLREQPQHF.

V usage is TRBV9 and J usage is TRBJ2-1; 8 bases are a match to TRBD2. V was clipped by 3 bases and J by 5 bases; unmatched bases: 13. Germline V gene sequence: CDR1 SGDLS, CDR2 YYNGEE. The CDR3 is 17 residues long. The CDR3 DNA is TGTGCCAGCAGCGCATACGCGGGGGGCTGGAAGGACAATGAGCAGTTCTTC. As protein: CASSAYAGGWKDNEQFF.

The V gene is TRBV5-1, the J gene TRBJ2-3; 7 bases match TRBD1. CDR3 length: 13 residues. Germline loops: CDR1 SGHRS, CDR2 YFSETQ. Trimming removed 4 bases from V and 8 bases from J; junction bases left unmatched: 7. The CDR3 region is CASSTPGGGTQYF. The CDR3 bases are TGCGCCAGCAGCACCCCAGGGGGTGGTACGCAGTATTTT.

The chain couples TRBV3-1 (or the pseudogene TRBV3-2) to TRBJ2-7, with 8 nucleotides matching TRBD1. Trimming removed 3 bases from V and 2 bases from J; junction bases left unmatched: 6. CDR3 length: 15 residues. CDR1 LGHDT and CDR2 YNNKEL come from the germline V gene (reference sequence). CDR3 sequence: CASSQAGQETYEQYF. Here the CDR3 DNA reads TGTGCCAGCAGCCAGGCGGGACAGGAGACCTACGAGCAGTACTTC.

CDR3 DNA sequence: TGTGCCATCAGTGACCCCCGGGACTTAACGCTCACAGATACGCAGTATTTT. This translates into CAISDPRDLTLTDTQYF. This chain connects TRBV10-3 to TRBJ2-3; D possibly corresponds to TRBD2 (6 bases). The germline V gene has CDR1 ENHRY and CDR2 SYGVKD. The CDR3 contains 17 residues. The ends were cut back, 3 bases at V and 2 bases at J, with 18 bases in the middle.